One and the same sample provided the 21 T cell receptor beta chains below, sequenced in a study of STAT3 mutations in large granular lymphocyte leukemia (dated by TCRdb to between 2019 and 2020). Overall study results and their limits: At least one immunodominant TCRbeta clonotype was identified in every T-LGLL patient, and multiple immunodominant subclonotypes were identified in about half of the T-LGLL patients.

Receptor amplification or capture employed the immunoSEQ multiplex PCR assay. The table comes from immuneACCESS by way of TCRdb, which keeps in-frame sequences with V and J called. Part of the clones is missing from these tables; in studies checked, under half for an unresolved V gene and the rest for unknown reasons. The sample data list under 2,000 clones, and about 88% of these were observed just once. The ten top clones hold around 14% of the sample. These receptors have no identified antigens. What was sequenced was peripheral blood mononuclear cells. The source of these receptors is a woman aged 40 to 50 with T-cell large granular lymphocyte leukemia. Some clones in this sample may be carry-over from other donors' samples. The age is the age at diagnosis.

The CDR3 loop is CASGLAGLRGSGNTIYF. CDR3 in DNA: TGTGCTAGTGGTTTGGCCGGGCTGCGCGGCTCTGGAAACACCATATATTTT. This chain uses TRBV12-5 with TRBJ1-3; D uncertain. The germline V and J ends were trimmed by 1 base and 0 bases, with 13 bases remaining between them. This CDR3 is 17 amino acids long. Germline V lookup: CDR1 LGHNT, CDR2 FRNRAP.

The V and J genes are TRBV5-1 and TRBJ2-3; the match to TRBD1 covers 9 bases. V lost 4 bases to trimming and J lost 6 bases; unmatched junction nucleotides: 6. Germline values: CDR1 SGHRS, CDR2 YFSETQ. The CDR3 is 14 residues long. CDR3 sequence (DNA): TGCGCCAGCAGCCCGGGACAGGGAACGGATACGCAGTATTTT. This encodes CASSPGQGTDTQYF.

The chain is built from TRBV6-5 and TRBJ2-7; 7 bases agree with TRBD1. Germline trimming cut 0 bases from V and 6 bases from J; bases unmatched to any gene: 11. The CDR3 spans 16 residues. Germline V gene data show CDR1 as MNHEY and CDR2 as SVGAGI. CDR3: CASSYSPNRGTGEQYF. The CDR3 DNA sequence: TGTGCCAGCAGTTACTCCCCGAACAGGGGTACCGGCGAGCAGTACTTC.

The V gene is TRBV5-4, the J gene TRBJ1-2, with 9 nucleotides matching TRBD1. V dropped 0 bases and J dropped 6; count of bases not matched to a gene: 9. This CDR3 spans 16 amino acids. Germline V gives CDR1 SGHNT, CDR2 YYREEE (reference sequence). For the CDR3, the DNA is TGTGCCAGCAGCTTGGGAACCACAGGGGGCTGGGATGGCTACACCTTC. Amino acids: CASSLGTTGGWDGYTF.

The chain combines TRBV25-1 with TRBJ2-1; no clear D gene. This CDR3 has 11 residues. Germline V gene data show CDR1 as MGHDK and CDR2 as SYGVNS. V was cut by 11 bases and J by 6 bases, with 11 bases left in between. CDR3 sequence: CAVSEVNEQFF. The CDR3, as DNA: TGTGCCGTTTCAGAGGTCAATGAGCAGTTCTTC.

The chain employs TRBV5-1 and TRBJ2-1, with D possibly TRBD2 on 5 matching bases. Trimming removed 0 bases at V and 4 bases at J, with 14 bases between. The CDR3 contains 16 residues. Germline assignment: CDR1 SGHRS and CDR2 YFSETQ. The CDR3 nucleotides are TGCGCCAGCAGCTTGGGTTCCGGGAATTCGTACAATGAGCAGTTCTTC. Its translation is CASSLGSGNSYNEQFF.

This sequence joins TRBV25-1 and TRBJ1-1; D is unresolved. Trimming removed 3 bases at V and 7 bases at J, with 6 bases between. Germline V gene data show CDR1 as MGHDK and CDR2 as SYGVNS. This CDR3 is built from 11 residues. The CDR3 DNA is TGTGCCAGCAGTGATGGGAATGAAGCTTTCTTT. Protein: CASSDGNEAFF.

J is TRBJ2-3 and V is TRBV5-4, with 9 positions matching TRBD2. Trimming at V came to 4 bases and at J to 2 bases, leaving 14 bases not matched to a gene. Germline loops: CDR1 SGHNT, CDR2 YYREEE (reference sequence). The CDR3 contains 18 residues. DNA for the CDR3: TGTGCCAGCAGCCCAAAACTAAGGAGCGGGGGGCACACAGATACGCAGTATTTT. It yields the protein CASSPKLRSGGHTDTQYF.

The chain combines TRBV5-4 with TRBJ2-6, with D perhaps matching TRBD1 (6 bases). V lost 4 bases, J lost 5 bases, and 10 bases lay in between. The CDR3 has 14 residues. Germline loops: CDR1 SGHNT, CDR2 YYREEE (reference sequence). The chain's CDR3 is CASSVRDRANVLTF. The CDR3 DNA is TGTGCCAGCAGCGTCCGGGACAGGGCCAACGTCCTGACTTTC.

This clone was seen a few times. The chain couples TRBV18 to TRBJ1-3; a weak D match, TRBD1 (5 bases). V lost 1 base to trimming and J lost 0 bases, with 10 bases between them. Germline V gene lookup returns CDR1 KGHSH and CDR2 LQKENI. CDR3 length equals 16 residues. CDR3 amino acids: CASSPRGGSSGNTIYF. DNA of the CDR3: TGTGCCAGCTCACCACGGGGGGGAAGCTCTGGAAACACCATATATTTT. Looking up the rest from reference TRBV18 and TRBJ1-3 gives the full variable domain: NAGVMQNPRHLVRRRGQEARLRCSPMKGHSHVYWYRQLPEEGLKFMVYLQKENIIDESGMPKERFSAEFPKEGPSILRIQQVVRGDSAAYFCASSPRGGSSGNTIYFGEGSWLTVV.

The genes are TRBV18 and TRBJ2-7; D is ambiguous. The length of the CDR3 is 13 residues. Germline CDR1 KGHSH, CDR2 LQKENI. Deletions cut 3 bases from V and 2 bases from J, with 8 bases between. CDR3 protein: CASSPADPYEQYF. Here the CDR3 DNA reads TGTGCCAGCTCACCCGCCGATCCCTACGAGCAGTACTTC.

As DNA, the CDR3 is TGTGCCAGCAGTTGGGGACAGGATGCACAACTGTTTTTT. Amino acid sequence: CASSWGQDAQLFF. The chain employs TRBV27 and TRBJ1-4; TRBD1 matches at 8 bases. V was pared by 4 bases and J by 12 bases, with 7 bases of the junction left unmatched. The CDR3 covers 13 residues. Germline lookup yields CDR1 MNHEY and CDR2 SMNVEV (reference sequence). The full variable domain, in which reference TRBV27 and TRBJ1-4 provide the parts outside the CDR3, is EAQVTQNPRYLITVTGKKLTVTCSQNMNHEYMSWYRQDPGLGLRQIYYSMNVEVTDKGDVPEGYKVSRKEKRNFPLILESPSPNQTSLYFCASSWGQDAQLFFGSGTQLSVL.

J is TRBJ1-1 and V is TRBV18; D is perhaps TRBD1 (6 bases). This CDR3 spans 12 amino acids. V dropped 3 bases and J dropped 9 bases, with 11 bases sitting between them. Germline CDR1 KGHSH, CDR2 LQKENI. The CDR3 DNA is TGTGCCAGCTCACCTGGGCAGGGGAAAGCTTTCTTT. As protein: CASSPGQGKAFF.

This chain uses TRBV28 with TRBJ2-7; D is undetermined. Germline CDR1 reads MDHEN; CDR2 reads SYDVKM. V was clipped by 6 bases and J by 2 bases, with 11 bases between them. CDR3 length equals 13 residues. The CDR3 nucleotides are TGTGCCAGCAGCAATACTGGGGCCTACGAGCAGTACTTC. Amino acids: CASSNTGAYEQYF.

CDR3 sequence: CASSAQYRGRWTEAFF. The CDR3 region has the DNA TGTGCCAGCAGTGCACAATACAGGGGGCGGTGGACTGAAGCTTTCTTT. The chain joins TRBV6-1 to TRBJ1-1; 9 bases align to TRBD1. The V and J ends lost 4 bases and 5 bases, in that order; junction bases with no gene match: 11. In germline, CDR1 is MNHNS, CDR2 SASEGT. The CDR3 has 16 amino acids.

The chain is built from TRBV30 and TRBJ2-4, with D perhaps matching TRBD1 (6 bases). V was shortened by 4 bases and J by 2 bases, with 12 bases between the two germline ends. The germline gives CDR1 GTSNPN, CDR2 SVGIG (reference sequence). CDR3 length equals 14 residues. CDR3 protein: CAWNPQGTKNIQYF. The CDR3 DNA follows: TGTGCCTGGAATCCTCAGGGGACCAAAAACATTCAGTACTTC.

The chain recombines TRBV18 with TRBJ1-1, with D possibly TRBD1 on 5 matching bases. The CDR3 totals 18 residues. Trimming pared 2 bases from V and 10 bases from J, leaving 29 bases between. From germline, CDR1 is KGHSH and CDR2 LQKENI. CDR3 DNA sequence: TGTGCCAGCTCACCAGGTCTCATGTGGGAGGGACCGCTTGATCGAGCTTTCTTT. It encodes CASSPGLMWEGPLDRAFF.

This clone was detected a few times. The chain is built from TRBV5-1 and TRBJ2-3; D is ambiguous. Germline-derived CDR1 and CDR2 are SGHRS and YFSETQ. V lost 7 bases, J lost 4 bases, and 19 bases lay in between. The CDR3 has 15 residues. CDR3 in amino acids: CASYAHGLDADTQYF. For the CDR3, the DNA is TGCGCCAGCTACGCCCACGGGCTAGATGCAGATACGCAGTATTTT.

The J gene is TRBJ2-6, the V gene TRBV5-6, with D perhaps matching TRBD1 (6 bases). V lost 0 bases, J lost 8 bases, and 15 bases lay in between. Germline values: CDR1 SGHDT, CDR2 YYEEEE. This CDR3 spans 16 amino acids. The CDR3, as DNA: TGTGCCAGCAGCTTGGAGACAGGCAGGGTCACCAACGTCCTGACTTTC. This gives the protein CASSLETGRVTNVLTF.

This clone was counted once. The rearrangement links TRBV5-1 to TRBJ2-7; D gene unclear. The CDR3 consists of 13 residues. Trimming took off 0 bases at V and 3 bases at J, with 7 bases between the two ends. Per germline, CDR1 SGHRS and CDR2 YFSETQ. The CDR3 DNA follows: TGCGCCAGCAGCTTGGCCCTGGACTACGAGCAGTACTTC. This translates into CASSLALDYEQYF.

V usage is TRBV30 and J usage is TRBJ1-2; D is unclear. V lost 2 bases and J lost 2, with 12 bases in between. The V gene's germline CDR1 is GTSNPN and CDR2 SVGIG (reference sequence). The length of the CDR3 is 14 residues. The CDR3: CAWSRPGVNYGYTF. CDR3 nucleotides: TGTGCCTGGAGTCGCCCTGGGGTGAACTATGGCTACACCTTC.